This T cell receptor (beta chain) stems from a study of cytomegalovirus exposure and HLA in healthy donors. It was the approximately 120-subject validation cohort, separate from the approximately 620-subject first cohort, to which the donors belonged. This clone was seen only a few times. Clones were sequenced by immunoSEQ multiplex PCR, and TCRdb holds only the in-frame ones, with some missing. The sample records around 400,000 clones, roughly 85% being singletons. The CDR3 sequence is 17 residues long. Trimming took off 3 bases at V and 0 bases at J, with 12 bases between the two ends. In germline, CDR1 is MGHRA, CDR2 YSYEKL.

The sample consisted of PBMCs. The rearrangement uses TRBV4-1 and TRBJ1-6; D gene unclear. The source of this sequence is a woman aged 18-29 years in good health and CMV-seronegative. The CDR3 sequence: CASSQLVVSSYNSPLHF. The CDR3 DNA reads TGCGCCAGCAGCCAGCTAGTGGTTAGCTCCTATAATTCACCCCTCCACTTT.